This T cell receptor beta chain originates from a study of response to subunit inactivated influenza vaccine. This clonotype was seen a handful of times. Its antigen is unknown. From the RT-PCR reads, TCRdb called clonotypes with MiXCR, one entry per CDR3 protein. The sample records approximately 170,000 distinct CDR3 sequences, approximately 14% being singletons. Study-level findings and limits: Few new T cells, the authors suggested, are recruited by each seasonal influenza vaccination.

Germline CDR1 is LGHDT and CDR2 is YNNKEL (reference sequence). The length of the CDR3 is 14 residues. V was shortened by 4 bases and J by 4 bases, with 11 bases between the two germline ends. The sequencing used CD8+ T cells sorted from PBMCs, collected 4 to 6 days after vaccination. The chain links TRBV3-1 to TRBJ2-1, with D tentatively TRBD1 or TRBD2 (5 bases each). The clonotype was recovered from a man aged 50 to 59 who received an inactivated influenza vaccine. The CDR3: CASSPGPAYNEQFF. The DNA for the CDR3 is TGTGCCAGCAGCCCGGGACCGGCTTACAATGAGCAGTTCTTC.